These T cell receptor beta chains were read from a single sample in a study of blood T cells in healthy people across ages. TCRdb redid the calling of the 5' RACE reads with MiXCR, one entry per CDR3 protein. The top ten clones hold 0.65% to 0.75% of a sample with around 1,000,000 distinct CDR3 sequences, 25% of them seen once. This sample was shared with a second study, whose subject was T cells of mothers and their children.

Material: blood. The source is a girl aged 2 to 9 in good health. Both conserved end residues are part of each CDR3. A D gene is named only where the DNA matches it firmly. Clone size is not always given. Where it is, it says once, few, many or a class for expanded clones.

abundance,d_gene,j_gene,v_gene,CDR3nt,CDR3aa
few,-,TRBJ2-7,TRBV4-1,TGCGCCAGCAGCCCTCAGGTCCAGACGAGGGAAGAGCAGTACTTC,CASSPQVQTREEQYF
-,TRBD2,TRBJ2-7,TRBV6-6,TGTGCCAGCAGTTCAAACGCGGGGGGCGAGCAGTACTTC,CASSSNAGGEQYF
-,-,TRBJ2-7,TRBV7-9,TGTGCCAGCAGCTCCCGGGTCTTCTACGAGCAGTACTTC,CASSSRVFYEQYF
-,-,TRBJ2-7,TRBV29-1,TGCAGCGTCCAAAATATCCGGGCAAACGAGCAGTACTTC,CSVQNIRANEQYF
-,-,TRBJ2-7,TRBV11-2,TGTGCCAGCAGCTTCTCCCCCGGGACCGTATGGAACGAGCAGTACTTC,CASSFSPGTVWNEQYF
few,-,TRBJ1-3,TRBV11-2,TGTGCCAGCAGCTTCGGGGGTTCATTCTCTGGAAACACCATATATTTT,CASSFGGSFSGNTIYF
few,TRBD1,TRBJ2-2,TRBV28,TGTGCCAGCAGTTTAAGACAGGGGATAGTTTCGGGCACCGGGGAGCTGTTTTTT,CASSLRQGIVSGTGELFF
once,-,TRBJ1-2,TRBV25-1,TGTGCCAGCAGCGCCGGGGAGGGGTATGGCTACACCTTC,CASSAGEGYGYTF
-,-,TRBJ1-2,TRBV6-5,TGTGCCACTATAACCAGGGGAACCTTTACGAGAGGCTACACCTTC,CATITRGTFTRGYTF
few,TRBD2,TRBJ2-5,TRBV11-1,TGTGCCAGCACCTTGGGGACTAGCGGGAAAGAGACCCAGTACTTC,CASTLGTSGKETQYF
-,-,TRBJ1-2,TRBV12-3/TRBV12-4,TGTGCCAGCAGTTTTGGGACAACTAACTATGGCTACACCTTC,CASSFGTTNYGYTF
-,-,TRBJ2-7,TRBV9,TGTGCCAGCAGTTGGGACGTCTCGCACGAGCAGTACTTC,CASSWDVSHEQYF
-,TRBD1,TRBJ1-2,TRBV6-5,TGTGCCAGCAGCCCGGACAGGGCCCATGGCTACACCTTC,CASSPDRAHGYTF